Listed below are T cell receptor beta chains from one sample, sequenced in a study of CD8 T cells in Susac syndrome. MiXCR, applied by TCRdb to the immunoSEQ multiplex PCR reads, yields one record per CDR3 protein. The sample has fewer than 250,000 distinct CDR3 sequences, approximately 94% seen once. Sequenced material: CD4+ T cells from PBMCs. Receptor source: a human donor in good health. Both conserved end residues are part of each CDR3. D genes are given only for firm matches. Size tells how often a clone was seen (once, few, many) or the class of an expanded clone, and some rows leave it out.

j_gene: TRBJ2-5; d_gene: NA; v_gene: TRBV7-7; abundance: NA; CDR3nt: TGTGCTAGCAGCTTTATTAATGGGCAGCAAGAGACCCAGTACTTC; CDR3aa: CASSFINGQQETQYF
j_gene: TRBJ2-1; d_gene: TRBD1; v_gene: TRBV13; abundance: once; CDR3nt: TGTGCCAGCAGCTTAGGCGGGACAGGACCTTACAATGAGCAGTTCTTC; CDR3aa: CASSLGGTGPYNEQFF
j_gene: TRBJ2-2; d_gene: NA; v_gene: TRBV28; abundance: NA; CDR3nt: TGTGCCAGCAGTCCACGACAGCCATTGAACACCGGGGAGCTGTTTTTT; CDR3aa: CASSPRQPLNTGELFF
j_gene: TRBJ1-6; d_gene: NA; v_gene: TRBV25-1; abundance: NA; CDR3nt: TGTGCCAGCAGAACAGGGAGCTCCTATAATTCACCCCTCCACTTT; CDR3aa: CASRTGSSYNSPLHF
j_gene: TRBJ1-3; d_gene: NA; v_gene: TRBV29-1; abundance: NA; CDR3nt: TGCAGCGTCCGCTACTCTGGAAACACCATATATTTT; CDR3aa: CSVRYSGNTIYF
j_gene: TRBJ2-2; d_gene: NA; v_gene: TRBV4-3; abundance: once; CDR3nt: TGCGCCAGCAGCCAAGTCCGAGCGAACACCGGGGAGCTGTTTTTT; CDR3aa: CASSQVRANTGELFF
j_gene: TRBJ1-2; d_gene: NA; v_gene: TRBV5-4; abundance: once; CDR3nt: TGTGCCAGCAGCTTGGATGGGGGACCCGACTATGGCTACACCTTC; CDR3aa: CASSLDGGPDYGYTF
j_gene: TRBJ1-6; d_gene: NA; v_gene: TRBV3-1; abundance: once; CDR3nt: TGTGCCAGCACGGGGTATTATAATTCACCCCTCCACTTT; CDR3aa: CASTGYYNSPLHF
j_gene: TRBJ2-2; d_gene: NA; v_gene: TRBV27; abundance: NA; CDR3nt: TGTGCCAGCAGAAGGGTAACCGGGGAGCTGTTTTTT; CDR3aa: CASRRVTGELFF
j_gene: TRBJ2-3; d_gene: TRBD2; v_gene: TRBV10-3; abundance: NA; CDR3nt: TGTGCCATCAGTGAGTCGAGGCCAGGGAGGGGCACAGATACGCAGTATTTT; CDR3aa: CAISESRPGRGTDTQYF
j_gene: TRBJ2-5; d_gene: NA; v_gene: TRBV29-1; abundance: NA; CDR3nt: TGCAGCGTTGTTTTGGGGAAGCAAGAGACCCAGTACTTC; CDR3aa: CSVVLGKQETQYF
j_gene: TRBJ2-1; d_gene: NA; v_gene: TRBV7-2; abundance: NA; CDR3nt: TGTGCCAGCAGCCCACCGTTTCGATTAGGGAATGAGCAGTTCTTC; CDR3aa: CASSPPFRLGNEQFF
j_gene: TRBJ2-3; d_gene: NA; v_gene: TRBV2; abundance: NA; CDR3nt: TGTGCCAGCAGTGGGGACCCTCGGACGCAGTATTTT; CDR3aa: CASSGDPRTQYF
j_gene: TRBJ2-2; d_gene: NA; v_gene: TRBV2; abundance: NA; CDR3nt: TGTGCCAGCGGCCTTGGGGGGCCCGGGAACACCGGGGAGCTGTTTTTT; CDR3aa: CASGLGGPGNTGELFF
j_gene: TRBJ1-6; d_gene: NA; v_gene: TRBV2; abundance: NA; CDR3nt: TGTGCCATACCGACTGCGGCGGACTATAATTCACCCCTCCACTTT; CDR3aa: CAIPTAADYNSPLHF
j_gene: TRBJ2-1; d_gene: NA; v_gene: TRBV12-3/TRBV12-4; abundance: once; CDR3nt: TGTGCCAGCAGTTTGAATGCGGCGGGGACCCTGAATGAGCAGTTCTTC; CDR3aa: CASSLNAAGTLNEQFF
j_gene: TRBJ1-5; d_gene: NA; v_gene: TRBV6-2/TRBV6-3; abundance: NA; CDR3nt: TGTGCCAGCAAGTCTTCCGGGACATATAGCAATCAGCCCCAGCATTTT; CDR3aa: CASKSSGTYSNQPQHF
j_gene: TRBJ2-1; d_gene: NA; v_gene: TRBV12-5; abundance: NA; CDR3nt: TGTGCTAGTGGTTTGGCCGTCGGCCCCAGCTCCTACAATGAGCAGTTCTTC; CDR3aa: CASGLAVGPSSYNEQFF
j_gene: TRBJ2-3; d_gene: NA; v_gene: TRBV4-1; abundance: NA; CDR3nt: TGCGCCAGCAGCCAAGCGGCAGTAGGGGCAGATACGCAGTATTTT; CDR3aa: CASSQAAVGADTQYF
j_gene: TRBJ2-5; d_gene: TRBD1; v_gene: TRBV24-1; abundance: NA; CDR3nt: TGTGCCACCAGTGGAGGGACAGGGTTACAAGAGACCCAGTACTTC; CDR3aa: CATSGGTGLQETQYF
j_gene: TRBJ2-2; d_gene: NA; v_gene: TRBV14; abundance: NA; CDR3nt: TGTGCCAGCAGCCAAGATAGGGCTAGCCGTGTCACCGGGGAGCTGTTTTTT; CDR3aa: CASSQDRASRVTGELFF
j_gene: TRBJ2-3; d_gene: NA; v_gene: TRBV27; abundance: NA; CDR3nt: TGTGCCAGTGCAGGGAAAACAGATACGCAGTATTTT; CDR3aa: CASAGKTDTQYF
j_gene: TRBJ2-4; d_gene: NA; v_gene: TRBV11-2; abundance: NA; CDR3nt: TGTGCCAGCAGCTTATTTGCGCTAGCCAAAAACATTCAGTACTTC; CDR3aa: CASSLFALAKNIQYF
j_gene: TRBJ2-7; d_gene: TRBD2; v_gene: TRBV27; abundance: NA; CDR3nt: TGTGCCAGCAGTTACCGGACTAGCGGGGCTTTCTCCTACGAGCAGTACTTC; CDR3aa: CASSYRTSGAFSYEQYF
j_gene: TRBJ1-2; d_gene: NA; v_gene: TRBV27; abundance: NA; CDR3nt: TGTGCCAGCAGACGGGACCCTAACTATGGCTACACCTTC; CDR3aa: CASRRDPNYGYTF
j_gene: TRBJ1-5; d_gene: NA; v_gene: TRBV2; abundance: NA; CDR3nt: TGTGCCAGCAAGGCTGACAGGAGCAATCAGCCCCAGCATTTT; CDR3aa: CASKADRSNQPQHF
j_gene: TRBJ1-5; d_gene: NA; v_gene: TRBV6-5; abundance: once; CDR3nt: TGTGCCAGCAGGATTGGAGGAAATCAGCCCCAGCATTTT; CDR3aa: CASRIGGNQPQHF
j_gene: TRBJ1-2; d_gene: NA; v_gene: TRBV5-1; abundance: NA; CDR3nt: TGCGCCAGCAGCCTGATACCGGACAGTCATGGCTACACCTTC; CDR3aa: CASSLIPDSHGYTF
j_gene: TRBJ2-3; d_gene: NA; v_gene: TRBV29-1; abundance: few; CDR3nt: TGCAGCGTTGCTAGCCCCAGCACAGATACGCAGTATTTT; CDR3aa: CSVASPSTDTQYF
j_gene: TRBJ1-1; d_gene: NA; v_gene: TRBV6-2/TRBV6-3; abundance: NA; CDR3nt: TGTGCCAGCAGTTACGGGCAGTTAAAAGCTTTCTTT; CDR3aa: CASSYGQLKAFF
j_gene: TRBJ1-6; d_gene: TRBD1; v_gene: TRBV12-3/TRBV12-4; abundance: NA; CDR3nt: TGTGCCAGCAGTTTAGAAGGGGGCAGTAATTCCCCCCTCCACTTT; CDR3aa: CASSLEGGSNSPLHF
j_gene: TRBJ1-5; d_gene: NA; v_gene: TRBV2; abundance: NA; CDR3nt: TGTGCCAGCAGGCCTGCTAGGGCGAACCAGCCCCAGCATTTT; CDR3aa: CASRPARANQPQHF
j_gene: TRBJ2-3; d_gene: TRBD2; v_gene: TRBV15; abundance: NA; CDR3nt: TGTGCCACCAGCAGAAAACGCAGAAATAGCGGGGGGGCGGATACGCAGTATTTT; CDR3aa: CATSRKRRNSGGADTQYF
j_gene: TRBJ1-5; d_gene: NA; v_gene: TRBV7-2; abundance: once; CDR3nt: TGTGCCAGCAGCTTAGATCACGGTAATCAGCCCCAGCATTTT; CDR3aa: CASSLDHGNQPQHF
j_gene: TRBJ1-5; d_gene: NA; v_gene: TRBV2; abundance: NA; CDR3nt: TGTGCCAGCAGCCGACACAATCAGCCCCAGCATTTT; CDR3aa: CASSRHNQPQHF
j_gene: TRBJ2-7; d_gene: NA; v_gene: TRBV14; abundance: NA; CDR3nt: TGTGCCAGCAGTCGGGCGGCCATCGGGGAGCAGTACTTC; CDR3aa: CASSRAAIGEQYF
j_gene: TRBJ1-1; d_gene: TRBD1; v_gene: TRBV15; abundance: NA; CDR3nt: TGTGCCACCAGCAGCGTTACAGGGGGCCTTATGAACACTGAAGCTTTCTTT; CDR3aa: CATSSVTGGLMNTEAFF
j_gene: TRBJ1-6; d_gene: NA; v_gene: TRBV20-1; abundance: NA; CDR3nt: TGCAGTGCTACCCCGGGTCCTGGAGCTGTGGGCTCCTATAATTCACCCCTCCACTTT; CDR3aa: CSATPGPGAVGSYNSPLHF
j_gene: TRBJ1-6; d_gene: NA; v_gene: TRBV2; abundance: NA; CDR3nt: TGTGCCAGCATGGCTGACATTCGAATTAGTTCACCCCTCCACTTT; CDR3aa: CASMADIRISSPLHF
j_gene: TRBJ2-5; d_gene: TRBD2; v_gene: TRBV29-1; abundance: NA; CDR3nt: TGCTGCTGGGGGGGAAAAAGTGAGACCCAGTACTTC; CDR3aa: CCWGGKSETQYF
j_gene: TRBJ2-1; d_gene: NA; v_gene: TRBV12-5; abundance: NA; CDR3nt: TGTGCTAGTGGTTTGGCGGCGGGGAGCTCCTACAATGAGCAGTTCTTC; CDR3aa: CASGLAAGSSYNEQFF
j_gene: TRBJ1-6; d_gene: NA; v_gene: TRBV12-3/TRBV12-4; abundance: NA; CDR3nt: TGTGCCAGCAGTCGTGTCGGGACCGTAGATTCACCCCTCCACTTT; CDR3aa: CASSRVGTVDSPLHF
j_gene: TRBJ2-5; d_gene: NA; v_gene: TRBV1; abundance: NA; CDR3nt: TGCACCAGCAGCCAAGGGGTGTTGGAGACCCAGTACTTC; CDR3aa: CTSSQGVLETQYF
j_gene: TRBJ2-7; d_gene: NA; v_gene: TRBV19; abundance: NA; CDR3nt: TGTGCCAGTAGTATCAATACAGCTACCTACGAGCAGTACTTC; CDR3aa: CASSINTATYEQYF
j_gene: TRBJ2-3; d_gene: NA; v_gene: TRBV5-4; abundance: NA; CDR3nt: TGTGCCAGCAGCTTGTCATCGGTCAGGGTGGACGATACGCAGTATTTT; CDR3aa: CASSLSSVRVDDTQYF
j_gene: TRBJ1-5; d_gene: NA; v_gene: TRBV5-1; abundance: NA; CDR3nt: TGCGCCAGCAGCTTGACTCGACGGGGACTACTTAGCAATCAGCCCCAGCATTTT; CDR3aa: CASSLTRRGLLSNQPQHF
j_gene: TRBJ2-2; d_gene: NA; v_gene: TRBV5-1; abundance: NA; CDR3nt: TGCGCCAGCTCTCAAACGAACACCGGGGAGCTGTTTTTT; CDR3aa: CASSQTNTGELFF